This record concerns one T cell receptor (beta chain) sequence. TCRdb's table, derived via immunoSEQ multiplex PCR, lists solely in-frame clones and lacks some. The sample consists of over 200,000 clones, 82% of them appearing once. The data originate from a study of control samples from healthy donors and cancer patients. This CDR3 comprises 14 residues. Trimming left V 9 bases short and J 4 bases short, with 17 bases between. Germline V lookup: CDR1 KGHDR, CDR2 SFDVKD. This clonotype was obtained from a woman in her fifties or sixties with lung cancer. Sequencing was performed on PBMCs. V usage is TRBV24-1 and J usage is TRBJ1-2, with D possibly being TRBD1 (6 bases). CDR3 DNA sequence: TGTGCCACCCGTGGGGGCGCGGACGGCTATGGCTACACCTTC. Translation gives CATRGGADGYGYTF.